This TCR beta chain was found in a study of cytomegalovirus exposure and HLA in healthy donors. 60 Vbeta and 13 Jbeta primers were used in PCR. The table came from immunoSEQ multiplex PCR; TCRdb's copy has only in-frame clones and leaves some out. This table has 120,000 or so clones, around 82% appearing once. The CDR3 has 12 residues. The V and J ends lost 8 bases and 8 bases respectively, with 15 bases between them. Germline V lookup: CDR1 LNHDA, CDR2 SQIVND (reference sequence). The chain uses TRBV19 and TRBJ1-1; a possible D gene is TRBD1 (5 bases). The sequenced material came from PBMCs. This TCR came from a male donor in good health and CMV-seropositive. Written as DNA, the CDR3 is TGTGCCAGTTCCCACGCGGGGGGGGAAGCTTTCTTT. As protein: CASSHAGGEAFF.